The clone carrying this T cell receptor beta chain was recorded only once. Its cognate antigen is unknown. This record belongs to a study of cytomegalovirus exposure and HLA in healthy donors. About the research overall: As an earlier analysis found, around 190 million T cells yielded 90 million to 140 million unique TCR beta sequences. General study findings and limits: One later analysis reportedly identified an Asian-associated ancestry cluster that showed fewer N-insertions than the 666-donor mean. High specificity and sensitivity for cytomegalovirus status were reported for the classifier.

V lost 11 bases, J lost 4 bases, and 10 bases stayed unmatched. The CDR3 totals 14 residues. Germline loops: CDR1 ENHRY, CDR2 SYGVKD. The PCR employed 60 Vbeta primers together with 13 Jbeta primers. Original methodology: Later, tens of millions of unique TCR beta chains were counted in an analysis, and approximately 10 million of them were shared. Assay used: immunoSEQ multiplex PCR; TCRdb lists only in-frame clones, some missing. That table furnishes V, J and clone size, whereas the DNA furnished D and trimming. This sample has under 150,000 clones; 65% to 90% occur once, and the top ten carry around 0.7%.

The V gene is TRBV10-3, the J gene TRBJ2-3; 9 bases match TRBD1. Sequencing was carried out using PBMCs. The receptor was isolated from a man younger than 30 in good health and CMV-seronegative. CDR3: CAVKGDREADTQYF. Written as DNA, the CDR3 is TGTGCCGTCAAGGGGGACAGGGAGGCAGATACGCAGTATTTT.